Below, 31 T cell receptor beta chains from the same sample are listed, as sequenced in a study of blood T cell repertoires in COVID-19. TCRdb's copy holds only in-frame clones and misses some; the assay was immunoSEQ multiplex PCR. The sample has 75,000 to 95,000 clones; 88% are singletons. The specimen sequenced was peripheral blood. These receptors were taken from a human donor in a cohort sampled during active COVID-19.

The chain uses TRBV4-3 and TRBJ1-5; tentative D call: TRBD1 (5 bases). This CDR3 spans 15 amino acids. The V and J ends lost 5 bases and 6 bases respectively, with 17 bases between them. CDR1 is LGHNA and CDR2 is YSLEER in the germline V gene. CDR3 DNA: TGCGCCAGCAGCTCATCTGGGGGGGTCGGTCAGCCCCAGCATTTT. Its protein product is CASSSSGGVGQPQHF.

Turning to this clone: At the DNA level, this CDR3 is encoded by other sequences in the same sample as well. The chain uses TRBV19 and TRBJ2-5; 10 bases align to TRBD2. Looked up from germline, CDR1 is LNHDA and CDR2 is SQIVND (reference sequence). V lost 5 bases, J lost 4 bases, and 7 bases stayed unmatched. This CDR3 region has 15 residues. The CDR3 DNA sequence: TGTGCCAGTAGTTCCCTAGCGGGAGTGGGAGAGACCCAGTACTTC. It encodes CASSSLAGVGETQYF.

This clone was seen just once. This CDR3 reads CASSPSQGRSEKLFF. The CDR3 DNA sequence: TGCGCCAGCAGCCCCTCACAGGGTAGGAGTGAAAAACTGTTTTTT. V and J are TRBV5-1 and TRBJ1-4, with D perhaps matching TRBD1 (6 bases). Between the trimmed V and J ends, which lost 4 bases and 7 bases, there was a span of 17 bases. Germline CDR1 reads SGHRS; CDR2 reads YFSETQ. The CDR3 is made up of 15 amino acids. The whole variable domain, filled in from reference TRBV5-1 and TRBJ1-4, reads KAGVTQTPRYLIKTRGQQVTLSCSPISGHRSVSWYQQTPGQGLQFLFEYFSETQRNKGNFPGRFSGRQFSNSRSEMNVSTLELGDSALYLCASSPSQGRSEKLFFGSGTQLSVL.

In DNA form, the CDR3 reads TGTGCCAGCTCACCAATTCCGCCGGGACAGCCTGACACTGAAGCTTTCTTT. Encoded protein: CASSPIPPGQPDTEAFF. The V and J genes are TRBV18 and TRBJ1-1, with 7 bases aligning to TRBD1. The V segment lost 2 bases and the J segment 3 bases; nucleotides outside the gene matches: 12. The germline V gene has CDR1 KGHSH and CDR2 LQKENI. This CDR3 comprises 17 residues.

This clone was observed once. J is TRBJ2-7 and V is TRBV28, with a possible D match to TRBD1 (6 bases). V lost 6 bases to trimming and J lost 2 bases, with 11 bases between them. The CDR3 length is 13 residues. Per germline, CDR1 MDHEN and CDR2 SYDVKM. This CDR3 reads CASSRTAPYEQYF. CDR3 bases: TGTGCCAGCAGCAGGACAGCTCCCTACGAGCAGTACTTC.

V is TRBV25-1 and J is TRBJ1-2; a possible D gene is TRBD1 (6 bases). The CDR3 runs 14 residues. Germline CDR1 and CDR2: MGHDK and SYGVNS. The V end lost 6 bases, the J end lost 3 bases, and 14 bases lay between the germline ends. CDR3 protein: CASSSGQSYYGYTF. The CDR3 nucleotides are TGTGCCAGCAGCTCAGGACAGTCCTACTATGGCTACACCTTC.

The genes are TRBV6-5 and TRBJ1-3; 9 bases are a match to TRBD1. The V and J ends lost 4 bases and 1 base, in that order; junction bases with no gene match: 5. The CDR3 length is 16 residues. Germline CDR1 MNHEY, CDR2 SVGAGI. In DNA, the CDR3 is TGTGCCAGCAGTTCCTGGACAGGGGTTTCTGGAAACACCATATATTTT. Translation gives CASSSWTGVSGNTIYF.

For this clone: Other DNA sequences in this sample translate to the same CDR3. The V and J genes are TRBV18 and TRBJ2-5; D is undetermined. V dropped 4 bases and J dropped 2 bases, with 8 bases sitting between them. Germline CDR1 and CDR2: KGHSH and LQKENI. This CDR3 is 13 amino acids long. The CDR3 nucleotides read TGTGCCAGCTCACTGGGCCTACAAGAGACCCAGTACTTC. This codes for CASSLGLQETQYF.

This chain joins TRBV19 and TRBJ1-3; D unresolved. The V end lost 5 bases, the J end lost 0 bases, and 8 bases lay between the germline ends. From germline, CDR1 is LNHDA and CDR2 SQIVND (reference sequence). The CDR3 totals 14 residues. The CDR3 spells CASSPGGSGNTIYF. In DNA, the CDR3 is TGTGCCAGTAGTCCCGGTGGCTCTGGAAACACCATATATTTT.

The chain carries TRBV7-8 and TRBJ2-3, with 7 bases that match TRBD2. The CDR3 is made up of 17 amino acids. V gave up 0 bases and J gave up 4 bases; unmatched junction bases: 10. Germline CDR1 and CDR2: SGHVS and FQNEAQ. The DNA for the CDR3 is TGTGCCAGCAGCTTAGCCCTCCCCCAGACTAGCCCAGATACGCAGTATTTT. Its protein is CASSLALPQTSPDTQYF.

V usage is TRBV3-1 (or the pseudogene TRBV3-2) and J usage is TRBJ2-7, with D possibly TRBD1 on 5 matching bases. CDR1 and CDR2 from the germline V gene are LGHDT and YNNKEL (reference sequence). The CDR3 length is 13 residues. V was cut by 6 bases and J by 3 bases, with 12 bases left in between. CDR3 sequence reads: CASSLWTNYEQYF. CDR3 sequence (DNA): TGTGCCAGCAGTCTTTGGACAAACTACGAGCAGTACTTC.

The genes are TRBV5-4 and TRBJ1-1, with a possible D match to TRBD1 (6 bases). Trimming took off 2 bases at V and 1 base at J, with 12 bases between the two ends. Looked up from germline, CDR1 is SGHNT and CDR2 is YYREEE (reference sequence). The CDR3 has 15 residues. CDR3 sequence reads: CASSLSRGTNTEAFF. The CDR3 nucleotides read TGTGCCAGCAGCTTAAGCAGGGGAACGAACACTGAAGCTTTCTTT. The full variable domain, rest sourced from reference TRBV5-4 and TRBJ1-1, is ETGVTQSPTHLIKTRGQQVTLRCSSQSGHNTVSWYQQALGQGPQFIFQYYREEENGRGNFPPRFSGLQFPNYSSELNVNALELDDSALYLCASSLSRGTNTEAFFGQGTRLTVV.

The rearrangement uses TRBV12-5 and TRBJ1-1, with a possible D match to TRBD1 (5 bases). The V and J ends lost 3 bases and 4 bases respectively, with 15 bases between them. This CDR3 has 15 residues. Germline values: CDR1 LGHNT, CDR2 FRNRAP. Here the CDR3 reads CASGLVGGASTEAFF. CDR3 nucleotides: TGTGCTAGTGGTTTAGTTGGCGGGGCGAGCACTGAAGCTTTCTTT.

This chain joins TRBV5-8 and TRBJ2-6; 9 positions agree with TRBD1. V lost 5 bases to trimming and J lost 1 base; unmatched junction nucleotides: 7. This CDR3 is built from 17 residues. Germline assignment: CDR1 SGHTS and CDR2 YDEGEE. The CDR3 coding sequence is TGTGCCAGCAGAAAAGACAGGGGGTCATCTGGGGCCAACGTCCTGACTTTC. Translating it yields CASRKDRGSSGANVLTF.

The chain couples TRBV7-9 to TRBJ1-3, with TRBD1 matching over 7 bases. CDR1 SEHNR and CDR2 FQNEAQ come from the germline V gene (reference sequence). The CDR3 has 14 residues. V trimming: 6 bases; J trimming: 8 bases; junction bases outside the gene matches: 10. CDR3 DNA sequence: TGTGCCAGCAGTACCTCGACAGGGATAGACACCATATATTTT. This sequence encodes CASSTSTGIDTIYF.

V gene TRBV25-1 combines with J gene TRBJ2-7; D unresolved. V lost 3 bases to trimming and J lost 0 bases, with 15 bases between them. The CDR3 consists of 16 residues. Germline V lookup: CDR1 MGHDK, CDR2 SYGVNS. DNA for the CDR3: TGTGCCAGCAGTGATCGTGGTCACAGAAGCTCCTACGAGCAGTACTTC. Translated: CASSDRGHRSSYEQYF.

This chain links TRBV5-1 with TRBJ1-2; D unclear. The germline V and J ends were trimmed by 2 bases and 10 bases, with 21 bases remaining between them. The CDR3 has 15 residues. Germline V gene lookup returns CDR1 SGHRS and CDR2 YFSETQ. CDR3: CASSLSGGPTMSYTF. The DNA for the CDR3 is TGCGCCAGCAGCTTAAGCGGAGGGCCGACTATGTCCTACACCTTC.

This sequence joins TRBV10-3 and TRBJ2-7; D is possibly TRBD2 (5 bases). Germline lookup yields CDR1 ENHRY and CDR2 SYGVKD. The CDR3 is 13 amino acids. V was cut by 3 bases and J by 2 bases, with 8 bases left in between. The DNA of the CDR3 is TGTGCCATCAGTGATCATAGCGCCTACGAGCAGTACTTC. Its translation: CAISDHSAYEQYF.

The CDR3 is CASSALQGWDEQFF. The CDR3 DNA sequence: TGTGCCAGCAGCGCGCTACAGGGATGGGATGAGCAGTTCTTC. The rearrangement links TRBV7-9 to TRBJ2-1, with a tentative D call TRBD1 (6 bases). This CDR3 region has 14 residues. CDR1 SEHNR and CDR2 FQNEAQ come from the germline V gene (reference sequence). Trimming stripped 5 bases from V and 8 bases from J, with 16 bases between.

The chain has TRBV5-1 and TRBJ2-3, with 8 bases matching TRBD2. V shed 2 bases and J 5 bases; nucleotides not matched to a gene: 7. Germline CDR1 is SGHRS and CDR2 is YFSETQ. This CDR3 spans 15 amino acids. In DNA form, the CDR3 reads TGCGCCAGCAGCTTAGCGGGAGTTCCCGAAGATACGCAGTATTTT. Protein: CASSLAGVPEDTQYF.

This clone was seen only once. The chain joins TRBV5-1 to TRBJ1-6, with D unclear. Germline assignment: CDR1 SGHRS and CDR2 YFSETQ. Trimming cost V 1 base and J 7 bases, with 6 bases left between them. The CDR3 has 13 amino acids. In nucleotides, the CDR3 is TGCGCCAGCAGCTTGTCGGAGAATTCACCCCTCCACTTT. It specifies CASSLSENSPLHF.

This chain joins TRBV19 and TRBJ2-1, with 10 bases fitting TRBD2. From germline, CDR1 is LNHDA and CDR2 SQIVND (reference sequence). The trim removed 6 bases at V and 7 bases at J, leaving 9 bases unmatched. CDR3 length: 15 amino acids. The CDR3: CASSSLAGAENEQFF. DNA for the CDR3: TGTGCCAGTAGCAGTCTAGCGGGAGCTGAAAATGAGCAGTTCTTC.

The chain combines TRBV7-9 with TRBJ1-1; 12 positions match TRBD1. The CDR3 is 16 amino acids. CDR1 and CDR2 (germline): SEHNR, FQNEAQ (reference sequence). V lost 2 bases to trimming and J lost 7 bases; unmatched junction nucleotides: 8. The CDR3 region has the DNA TGTGCCAGCAGCTTATCACCGGGACAGGGGGCGGGTGAAGCTTTCTTT. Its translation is CASSLSPGQGAGEAFF.

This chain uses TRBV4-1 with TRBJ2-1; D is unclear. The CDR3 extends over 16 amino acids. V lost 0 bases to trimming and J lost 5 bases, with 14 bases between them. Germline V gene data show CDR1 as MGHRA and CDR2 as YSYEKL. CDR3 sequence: CASSQDGDSLNNEQFF. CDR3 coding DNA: TGCGCCAGCAGCCAAGATGGAGACTCCTTAAACAATGAGCAGTTCTTC.

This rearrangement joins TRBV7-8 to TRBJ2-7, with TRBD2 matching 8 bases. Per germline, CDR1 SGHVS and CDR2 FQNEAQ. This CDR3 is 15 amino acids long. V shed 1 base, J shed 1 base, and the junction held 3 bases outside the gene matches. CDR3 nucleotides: TGTGCCAGCAGCTTAGGAGGGACTAGTTCCTACGAGCAGTACTTC. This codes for CASSLGGTSSYEQYF.

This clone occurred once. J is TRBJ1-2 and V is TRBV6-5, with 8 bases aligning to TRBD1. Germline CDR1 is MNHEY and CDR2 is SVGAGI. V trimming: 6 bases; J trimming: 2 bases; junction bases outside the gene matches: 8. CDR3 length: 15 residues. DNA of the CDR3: TGTGCCAGCAGACAGCAGGGGGCACGGAACTATGGCTACACCTTC. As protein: CASRQQGARNYGYTF.

In DNA form, the CDR3 reads TGTGCCAGTAGTGTCCGATCCCGTGGACAGGGATCCTACGAGCAGTACTTC. Translating it yields CASSVRSRGQGSYEQYF. The chain carries TRBV19 and TRBJ2-7; 8 bases are a match to TRBD1. The CDR3 has 17 amino acids. Germline-derived CDR1 and CDR2 are LNHDA and SQIVND (reference sequence). The trim removed 5 bases at V and 1 base at J, leaving 13 bases unmatched.

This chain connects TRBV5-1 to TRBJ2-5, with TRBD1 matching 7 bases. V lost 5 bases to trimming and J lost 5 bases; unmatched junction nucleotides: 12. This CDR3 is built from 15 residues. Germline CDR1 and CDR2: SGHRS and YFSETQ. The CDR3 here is CASRATGADRETQYF. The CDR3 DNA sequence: TGCGCCAGCAGGGCCACAGGGGCCGATCGGGAGACCCAGTACTTC.

The CDR3 reads CASSFRDRGTYEQYF. CDR3 DNA: TGTGCCAGCAGCTTTCGGGACAGGGGAACCTACGAGCAGTACTTC. V gene TRBV5-6 combines with J gene TRBJ2-7; 10 nucleotides agree with TRBD1. The J segment lost 2 bases and the V segment lost 2 bases, leaving 4 bases of the junction unmatched. Germline V CDR1 and CDR2: SGHDT, YYEEEE. CDR3 size: 15 residues.

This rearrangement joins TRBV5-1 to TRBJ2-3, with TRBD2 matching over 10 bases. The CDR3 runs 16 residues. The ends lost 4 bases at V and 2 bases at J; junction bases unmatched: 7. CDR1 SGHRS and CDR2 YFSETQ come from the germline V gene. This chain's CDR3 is CASSPERGGPTDTQYF. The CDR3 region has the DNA TGCGCCAGCAGCCCAGAGCGGGGGGGCCCCACAGATACGCAGTATTTT.

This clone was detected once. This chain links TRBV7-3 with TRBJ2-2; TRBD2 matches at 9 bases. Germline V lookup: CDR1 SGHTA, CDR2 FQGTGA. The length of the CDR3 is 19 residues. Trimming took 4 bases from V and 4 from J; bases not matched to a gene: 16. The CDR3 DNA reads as TGTGCCAGCAGCTCCTTTGCCTCTTCTAGCGGGAAGACCACCGGGGAGCTGTTTTTT. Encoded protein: CASSSFASSSGKTTGELFF.